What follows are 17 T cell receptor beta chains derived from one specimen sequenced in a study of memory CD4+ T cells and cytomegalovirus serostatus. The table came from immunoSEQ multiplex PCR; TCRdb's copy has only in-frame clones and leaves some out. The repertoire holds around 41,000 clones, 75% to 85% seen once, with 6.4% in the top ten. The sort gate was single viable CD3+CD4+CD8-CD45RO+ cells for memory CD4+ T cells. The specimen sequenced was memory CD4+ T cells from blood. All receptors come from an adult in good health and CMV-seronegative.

The CDR3 reads CASSVRLGSTEAFF. CDR3 DNA: TGTGCCAGCAGTGTCCGATTGGGATCCACTGAAGCTTTCTTT. The chain is built from TRBV2 and TRBJ1-1, with D unresolved. The germline gives CDR1 SNHLY, CDR2 FYNNEI. CDR3 length equals 14 residues. Trimming took 4 bases from V and 4 from J, leaving 13 bases between them.

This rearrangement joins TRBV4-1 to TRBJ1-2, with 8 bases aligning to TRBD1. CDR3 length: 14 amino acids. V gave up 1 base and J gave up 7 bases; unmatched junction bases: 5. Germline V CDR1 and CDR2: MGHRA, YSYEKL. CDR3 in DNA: TGCGCCAGCAGCCAAGCGGGCCAGGGGGCTGGCTACACCTTC. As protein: CASSQAGQGAGYTF.

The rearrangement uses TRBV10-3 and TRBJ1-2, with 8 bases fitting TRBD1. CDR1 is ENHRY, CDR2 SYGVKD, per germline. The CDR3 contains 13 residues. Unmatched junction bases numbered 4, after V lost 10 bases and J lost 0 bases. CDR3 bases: TGTGCCAGCACACAGGGGGCTAACTATGGCTACACCTTC. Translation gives CASTQGANYGYTF.

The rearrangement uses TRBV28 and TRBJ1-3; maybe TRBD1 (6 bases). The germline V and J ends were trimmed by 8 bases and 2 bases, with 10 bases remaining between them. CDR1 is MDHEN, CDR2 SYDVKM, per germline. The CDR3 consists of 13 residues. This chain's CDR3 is CASLRGPGNTIYF. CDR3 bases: TGTGCCAGCTTGCGGGGGCCTGGAAACACCATATATTTT.

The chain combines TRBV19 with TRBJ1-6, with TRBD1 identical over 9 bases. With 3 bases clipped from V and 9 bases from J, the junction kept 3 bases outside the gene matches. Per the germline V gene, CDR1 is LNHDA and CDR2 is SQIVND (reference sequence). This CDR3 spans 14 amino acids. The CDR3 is CASSIGQGISPLHF. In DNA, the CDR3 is TGTGCCAGTAGTATCGGACAGGGGATTTCACCCCTCCACTTT.

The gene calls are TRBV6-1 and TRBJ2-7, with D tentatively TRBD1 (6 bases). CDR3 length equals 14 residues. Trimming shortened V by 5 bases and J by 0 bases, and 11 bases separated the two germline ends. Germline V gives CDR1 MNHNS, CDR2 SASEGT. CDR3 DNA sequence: TGTGCCAGCAGTACTCGGGACACCTCCTACGAGCAGTACTTC. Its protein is CASSTRDTSYEQYF.

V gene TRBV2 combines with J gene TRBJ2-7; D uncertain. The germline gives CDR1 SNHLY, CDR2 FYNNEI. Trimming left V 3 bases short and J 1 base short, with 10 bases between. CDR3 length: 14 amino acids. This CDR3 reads CASSETRTSYEQYF. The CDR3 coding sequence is TGTGCCAGCAGTGAGACGAGGACGTCCTACGAGCAGTACTTC.

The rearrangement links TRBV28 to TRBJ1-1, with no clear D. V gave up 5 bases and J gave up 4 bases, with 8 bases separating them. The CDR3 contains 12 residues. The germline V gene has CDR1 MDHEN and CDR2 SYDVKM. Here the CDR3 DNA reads TGTGCCAGCAGTCGCAGACCCACTGAAGCTTTCTTT. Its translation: CASSRRPTEAFF.

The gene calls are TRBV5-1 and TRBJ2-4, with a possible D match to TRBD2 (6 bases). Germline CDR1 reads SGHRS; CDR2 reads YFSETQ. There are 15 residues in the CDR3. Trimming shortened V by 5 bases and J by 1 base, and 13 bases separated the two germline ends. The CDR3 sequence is CASSLYGGAKNIQYF. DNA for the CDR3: TGCGCCAGCAGTTTATACGGGGGTGCCAAAAACATTCAGTACTTC.

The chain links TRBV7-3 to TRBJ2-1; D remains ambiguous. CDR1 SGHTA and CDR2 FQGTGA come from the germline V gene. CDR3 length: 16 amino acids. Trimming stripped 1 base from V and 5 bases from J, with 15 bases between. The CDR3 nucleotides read TGTGCCAGCAGCTTAAATGCGGCTCAGGCGAACAATGAGCAGTTCTTC. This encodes CASSLNAAQANNEQFF. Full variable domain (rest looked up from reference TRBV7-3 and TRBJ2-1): GAGVSQTPSNKVTEKGKYVELRCDPISGHTALYWYRQSLGQGPEFLIYFQGTGAADDSGLPNDRFFAVRPEGSVSTLKIQRTERGDSAVYLCASSLNAAQANNEQFFGPGTRLTVL.

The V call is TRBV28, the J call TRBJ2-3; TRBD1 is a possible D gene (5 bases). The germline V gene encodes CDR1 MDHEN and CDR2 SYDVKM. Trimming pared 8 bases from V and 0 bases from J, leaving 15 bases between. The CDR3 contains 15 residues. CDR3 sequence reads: CASSGSTSSTDTQYF. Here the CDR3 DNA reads TGTGCCAGCTCAGGGTCCACGAGCAGCACAGATACGCAGTATTTT.

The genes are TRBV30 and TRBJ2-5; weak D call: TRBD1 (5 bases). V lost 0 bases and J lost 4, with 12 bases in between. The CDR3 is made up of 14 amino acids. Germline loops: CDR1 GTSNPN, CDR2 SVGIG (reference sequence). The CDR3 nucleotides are TGTGCCTGGAGTGTACCCGCAGGGTCAGAGACCCAGTACTTC. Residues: CAWSVPAGSETQYF.

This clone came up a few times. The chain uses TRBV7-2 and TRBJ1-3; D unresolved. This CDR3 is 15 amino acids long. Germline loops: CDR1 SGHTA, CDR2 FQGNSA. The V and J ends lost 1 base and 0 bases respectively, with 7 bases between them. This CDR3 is CASSLDRFSGNTIYF. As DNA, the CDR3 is TGTGCCAGCAGCTTAGATCGATTCTCTGGAAACACCATATATTTT.

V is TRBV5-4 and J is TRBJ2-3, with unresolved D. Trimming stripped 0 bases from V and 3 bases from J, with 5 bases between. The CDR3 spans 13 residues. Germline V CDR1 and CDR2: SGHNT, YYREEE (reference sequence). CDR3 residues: CASSLVATDTQYF. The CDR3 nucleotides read TGTGCCAGCAGCTTGGTAGCTACAGATACGCAGTATTTT. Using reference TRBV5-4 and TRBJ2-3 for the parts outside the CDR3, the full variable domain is ETGVTQSPTHLIKTRGQQVTLRCSSQSGHNTVSWYQQALGQGPQFIFQYYREEENGRGNFPPRFSGLQFPNYSSELNVNALELDDSALYLCASSLVATDTQYFGPGTRLTVL.

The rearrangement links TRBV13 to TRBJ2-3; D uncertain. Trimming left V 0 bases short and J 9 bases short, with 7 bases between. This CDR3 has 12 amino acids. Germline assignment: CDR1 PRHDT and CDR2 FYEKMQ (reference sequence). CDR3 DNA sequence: TGTGCCAGCAGCTTAGGTATAGGGACGCAGTATTTT. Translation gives CASSLGIGTQYF.

CDR3 DNA sequence: TGCAGCGTTGTTATTGGCGGGAGCCTCTCCTACGAGCAGTACTTC. Amino acids: CSVVIGGSLSYEQYF. The V gene is TRBV29-1, the J gene TRBJ2-7, with 7 bases matching TRBD2. The CDR3 is 15 amino acids. The germline CDR1 and CDR2 sequences are SQVTM and ANQGSEA. The junction had 9 bases not matched to a gene; V was cut back by 4 bases and J by 0 bases.

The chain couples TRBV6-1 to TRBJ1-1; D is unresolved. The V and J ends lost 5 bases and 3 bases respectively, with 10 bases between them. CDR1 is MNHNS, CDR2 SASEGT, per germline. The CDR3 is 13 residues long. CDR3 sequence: CASSFDRDTEAFF. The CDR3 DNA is TGTGCCAGCAGTTTCGATAGGGACACTGAAGCTTTCTTT.